This TCR beta chain was identified in a study of blood T cell repertoires in COVID-19. Looking at the study overall: Samples taken during acute and convalescent COVID-19 were collected in the United States, Italy and Spain. T cells, B-cell-depleted T cells, or PBMCs supplied cDNA or gDNA.

Original methodology: Amplified reference gene primers provided the basis for estimating nucleated cell counts. Using immunoSEQ multiplex PCR, the repertoire was profiled, and TCRdb retains in-frame clones only, with some absent. V and J calls and clone size are copied from that table; D and trimming were computed from the DNA. The data show approximately 230,000 clones, about nine tenths seen once. V was pared by 8 bases and J by 3 bases, with 14 bases between. CDR3 length: 13 amino acids. Germline V gives CDR1 ENHRY, CDR2 SYGVKD. V gene TRBV10-3 combines with J gene TRBJ2-7; D may be TRBD2 (6 bases). The clonotype was recovered from a man aged 25 to 40 who had recovered from COVID-19. Sample: peripheral blood. The CDR3 here is CAISTGGGYEQYF. In DNA, the CDR3 is TGTGCCATCTCGACCGGGGGAGGCTACGAGCAGTACTTC.